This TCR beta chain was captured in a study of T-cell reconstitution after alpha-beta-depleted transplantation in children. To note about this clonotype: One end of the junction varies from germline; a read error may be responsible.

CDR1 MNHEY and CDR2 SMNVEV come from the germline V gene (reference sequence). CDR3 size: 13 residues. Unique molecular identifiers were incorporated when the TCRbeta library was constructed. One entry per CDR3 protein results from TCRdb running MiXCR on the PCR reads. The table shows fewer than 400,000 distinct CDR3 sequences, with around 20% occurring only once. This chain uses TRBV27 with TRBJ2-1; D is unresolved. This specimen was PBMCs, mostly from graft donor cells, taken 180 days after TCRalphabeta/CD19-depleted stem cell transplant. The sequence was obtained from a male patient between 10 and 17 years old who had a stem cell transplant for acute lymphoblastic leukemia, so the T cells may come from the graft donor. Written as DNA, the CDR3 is TGTGCCAGCAGTTTCCGTGGAGACCATGAGCAGTCCTTC. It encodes CASSFRGDHEQSF.